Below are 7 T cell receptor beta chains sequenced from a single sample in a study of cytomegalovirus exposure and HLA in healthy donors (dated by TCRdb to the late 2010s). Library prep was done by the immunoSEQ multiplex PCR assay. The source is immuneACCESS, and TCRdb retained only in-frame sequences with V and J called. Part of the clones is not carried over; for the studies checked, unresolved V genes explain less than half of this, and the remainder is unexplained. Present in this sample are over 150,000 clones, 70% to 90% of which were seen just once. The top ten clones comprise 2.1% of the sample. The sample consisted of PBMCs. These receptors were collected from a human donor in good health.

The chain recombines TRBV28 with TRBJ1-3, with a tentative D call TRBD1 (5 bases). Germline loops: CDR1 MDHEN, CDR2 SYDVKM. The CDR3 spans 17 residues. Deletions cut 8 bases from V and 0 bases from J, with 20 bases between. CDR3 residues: CASCRGGALNSGNTIYF. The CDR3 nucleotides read TGTGCCAGCTGTAGGGGTGGAGCTTTAAACTCTGGAAACACCATATATTTT.

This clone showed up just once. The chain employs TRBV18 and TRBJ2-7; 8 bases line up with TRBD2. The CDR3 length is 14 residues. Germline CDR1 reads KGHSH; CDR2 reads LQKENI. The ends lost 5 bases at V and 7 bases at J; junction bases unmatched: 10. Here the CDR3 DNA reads TGTGCCAGCTCATCCCGGGACCCGGGGGGGGAGCAGTACTTC. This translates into CASSSRDPGGEQYF.

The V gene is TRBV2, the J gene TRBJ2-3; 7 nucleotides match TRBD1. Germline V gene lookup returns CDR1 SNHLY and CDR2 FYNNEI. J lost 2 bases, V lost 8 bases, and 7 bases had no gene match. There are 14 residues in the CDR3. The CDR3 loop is CASLDRTNTDTQYF. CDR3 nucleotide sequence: TGTGCCAGCCTGGACAGGACCAACACAGATACGCAGTATTTT.

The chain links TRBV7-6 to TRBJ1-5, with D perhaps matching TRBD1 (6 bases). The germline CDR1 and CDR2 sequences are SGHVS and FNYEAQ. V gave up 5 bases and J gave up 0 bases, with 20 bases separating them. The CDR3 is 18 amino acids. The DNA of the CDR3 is TGTGCCAGCAGCCCAGACAGGCCGGGCCTCCGTAGCAATCAGCCCCAGCATTTT. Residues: CASSPDRPGLRSNQPQHF. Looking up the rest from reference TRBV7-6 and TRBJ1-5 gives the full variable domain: GAGVSQSPRYKVTKRGQDVALRCDPISGHVSLYWYRQALGQGPEFLTYFNYEAQQDKSGLPNDRFSAERPEGSISTLTIQRTEQRDSAMYRCASSPDRPGLRSNQPQHFGDGTRLSIL.

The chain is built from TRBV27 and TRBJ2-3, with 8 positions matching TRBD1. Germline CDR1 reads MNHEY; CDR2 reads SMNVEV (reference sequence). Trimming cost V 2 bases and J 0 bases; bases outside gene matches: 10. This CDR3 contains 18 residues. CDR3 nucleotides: TGTGCCAGCAGTTTACGGGGACAGGCCTTTTCTAGCACAGATACGCAGTATTTT. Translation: CASSLRGQAFSSTDTQYF.

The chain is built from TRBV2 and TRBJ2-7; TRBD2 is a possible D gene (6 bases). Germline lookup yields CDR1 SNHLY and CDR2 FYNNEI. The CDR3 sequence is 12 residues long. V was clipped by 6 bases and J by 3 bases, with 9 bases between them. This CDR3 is CASRETSYEQYF. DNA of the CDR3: TGTGCCAGCAGAGAGACTAGCTACGAGCAGTACTTC.

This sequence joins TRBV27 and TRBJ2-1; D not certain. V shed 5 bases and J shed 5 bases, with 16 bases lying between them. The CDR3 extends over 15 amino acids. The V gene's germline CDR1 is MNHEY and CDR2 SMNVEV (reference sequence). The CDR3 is CASSLRGGLNNEQFF. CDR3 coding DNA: TGTGCCAGCAGTCTGCGTGGCGGCCTAAACAATGAGCAGTTCTTC.